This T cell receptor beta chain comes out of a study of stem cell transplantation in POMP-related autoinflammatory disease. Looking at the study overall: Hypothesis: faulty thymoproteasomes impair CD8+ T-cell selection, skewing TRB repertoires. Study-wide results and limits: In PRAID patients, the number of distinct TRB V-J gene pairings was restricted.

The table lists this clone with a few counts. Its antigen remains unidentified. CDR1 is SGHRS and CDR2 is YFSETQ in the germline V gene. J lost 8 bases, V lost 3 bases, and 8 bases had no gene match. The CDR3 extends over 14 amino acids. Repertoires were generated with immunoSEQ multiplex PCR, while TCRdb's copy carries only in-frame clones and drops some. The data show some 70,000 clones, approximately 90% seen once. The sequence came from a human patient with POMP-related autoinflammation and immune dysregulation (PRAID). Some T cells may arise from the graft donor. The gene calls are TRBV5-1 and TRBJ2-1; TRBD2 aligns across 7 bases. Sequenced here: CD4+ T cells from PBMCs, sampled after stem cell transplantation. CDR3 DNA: TGCGCCAGCAGCTCCGGGGCTGGGGGGGATGAGCAGTTCTTC. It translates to CASSSGAGGDEQFF. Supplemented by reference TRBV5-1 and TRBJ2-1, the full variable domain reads KAGVTQTPRYLIKTRGQQVTLSCSPISGHRSVSWYQQTPGQGLQFLFEYFSETQRNKGNFPGRFSGRQFSNSRSEMNVSTLELGDSALYLCASSSGAGGDEQFFGPGTRLTVL.